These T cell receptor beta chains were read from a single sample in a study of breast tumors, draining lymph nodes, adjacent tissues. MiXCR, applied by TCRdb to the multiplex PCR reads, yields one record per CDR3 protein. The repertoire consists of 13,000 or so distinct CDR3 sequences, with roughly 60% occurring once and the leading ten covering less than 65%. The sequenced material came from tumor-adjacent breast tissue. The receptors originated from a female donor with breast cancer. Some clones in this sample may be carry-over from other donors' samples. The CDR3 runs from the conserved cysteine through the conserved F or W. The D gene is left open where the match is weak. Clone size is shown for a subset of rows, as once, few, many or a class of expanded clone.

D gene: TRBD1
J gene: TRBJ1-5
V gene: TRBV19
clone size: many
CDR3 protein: CASSKEQGAFQPQHF
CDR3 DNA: TGTGCCAGTAGTAAGGAGCAGGGGGCGTTTCAGCCCCAGCATTTT

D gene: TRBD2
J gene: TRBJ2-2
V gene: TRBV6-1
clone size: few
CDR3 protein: CASSGTSGSQAGELFF
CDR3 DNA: TGTGCCAGCAGTGGGACTAGCGGGAGTCAAGCCGGGGAGCTGTTTTTT

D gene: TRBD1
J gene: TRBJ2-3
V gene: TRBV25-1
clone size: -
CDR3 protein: CASSDEDRETTSTDTQYF
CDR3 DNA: TGTGCCAGCAGTGACGAAGACAGGGAAACTACTAGCACAGATACGCAGTATTTT

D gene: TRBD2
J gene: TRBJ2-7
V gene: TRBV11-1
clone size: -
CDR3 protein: CASSFSGDSYVQYF
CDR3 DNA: TGTGCCAGCAGCTTCAGCGGGGACTCCTACGTGCAGTACTTC

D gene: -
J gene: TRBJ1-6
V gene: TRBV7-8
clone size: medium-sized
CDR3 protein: CASSSQGGSLSYNSPLHF
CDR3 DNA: TGTGCCAGCAGCTCCCAGGGAGGGAGCCTCTCCTATAATTCACCCCTCCACTTT

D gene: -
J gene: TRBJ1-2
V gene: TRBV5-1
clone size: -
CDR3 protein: CASKSSTSGGGTGRTLNYGYTF
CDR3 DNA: TGCGCCAGCAAGTCATCTACCAGCGGCGGGGGTACGGGCAGAACGCTAAACTATGGCTACACCTTC

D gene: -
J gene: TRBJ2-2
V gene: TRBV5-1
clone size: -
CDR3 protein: CANSLGGAGELFF
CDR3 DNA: TGCGCCAACAGCTTAGGGGGGGCCGGGGAGCTGTTTTTT

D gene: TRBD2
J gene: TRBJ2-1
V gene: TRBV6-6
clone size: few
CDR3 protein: CASRGGLAGGLNEQFF
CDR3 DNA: TGTGCCAGCAGGGGGGGACTAGCGGGAGGGTTGAATGAGCAGTTCTTC

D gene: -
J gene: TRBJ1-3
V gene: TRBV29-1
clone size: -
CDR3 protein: CSVDSGGNTIYF
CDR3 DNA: TGCAGCGTTGATTCGGGCGGAAACACCATATATTTT

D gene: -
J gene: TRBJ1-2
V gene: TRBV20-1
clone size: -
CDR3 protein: CSASQEYFGYTF
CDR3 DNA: TGCAGTGCTAGCCAAGAATATTTTGGCTACACCTTC

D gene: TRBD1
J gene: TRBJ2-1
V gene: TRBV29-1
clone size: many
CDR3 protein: CSVEAPVGTGGFDEQFF
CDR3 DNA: TGCAGCGTTGAAGCCCCGGTTGGGACAGGGGGCTTTGATGAGCAGTTCTTC

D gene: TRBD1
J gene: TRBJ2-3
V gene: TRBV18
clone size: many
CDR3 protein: CASSGTGYDTQYF
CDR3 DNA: TGTGCCAGCTCCGGGACAGGGTACGATACGCAGTATTTT

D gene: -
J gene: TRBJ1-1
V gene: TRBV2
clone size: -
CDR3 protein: CASPQQGKGTEAFF
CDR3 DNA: TGTGCCAGCCCCCAACAGGGTAAGGGCACTGAAGCTTTCTTT

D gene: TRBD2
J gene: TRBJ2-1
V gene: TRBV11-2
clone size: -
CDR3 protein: CASSLGRLAGREQFF
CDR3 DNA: TGTGCCAGCAGCTTAGGCAGACTAGCGGGGCGAGAGCAGTTCTTC

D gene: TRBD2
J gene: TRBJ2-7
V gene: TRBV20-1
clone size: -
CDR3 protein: CSANRGGAYYEQYF
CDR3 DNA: TGCAGTGCTAATCGGGGGGGCGCCTACTACGAGCAGTACTTC

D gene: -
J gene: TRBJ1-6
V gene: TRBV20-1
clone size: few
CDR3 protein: CSAREAWNSPLHF
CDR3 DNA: TGCAGTGCTAGAGAGGCCTGGAATTCACCCCTCCACTTT

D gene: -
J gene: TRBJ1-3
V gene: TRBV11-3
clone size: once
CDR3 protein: CASKRSSSGNTIYF
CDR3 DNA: TGTGCCAGCAAACGGAGTAGCTCTGGAAACACCATATATTTT

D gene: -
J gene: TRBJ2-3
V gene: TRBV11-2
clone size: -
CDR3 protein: CASSPWTGATQYF
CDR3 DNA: TGTGCCAGCAGCCCATGGACTGGAGCTACGCAGTATTTT

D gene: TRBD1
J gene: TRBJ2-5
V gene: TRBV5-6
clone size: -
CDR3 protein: CASSVAPGTGYYQETQYF
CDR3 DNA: TGTGCCAGCAGCGTGGCTCCCGGGACAGGGTATTATCAAGAGACCCAGTACTTC

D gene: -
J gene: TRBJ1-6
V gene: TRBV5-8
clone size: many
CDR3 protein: CASSLLGPLHF
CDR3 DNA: TGTGCCAGCAGCTTGCTGGGACCCCTCCACTTT

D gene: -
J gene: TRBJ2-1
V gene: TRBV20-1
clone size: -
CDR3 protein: CSAILGSSYNEQFF
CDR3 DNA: TGCAGTGCTATCCTCGGGAGCTCCTACAATGAGCAGTTCTTC

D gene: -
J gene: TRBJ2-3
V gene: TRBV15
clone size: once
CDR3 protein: CATSRIRAQGNTQYF
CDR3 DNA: TGTGCCACCAGCAGAATCCGGGCGCAGGGAAATACGCAGTATTTT

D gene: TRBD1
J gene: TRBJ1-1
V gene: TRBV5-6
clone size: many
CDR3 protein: CASSLGGGPEAFF
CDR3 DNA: TGTGCCAGCAGCTTGGGAGGGGGCCCTGAAGCTTTCTTT

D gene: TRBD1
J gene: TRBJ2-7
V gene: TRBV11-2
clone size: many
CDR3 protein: CATWTGGLRKQYF
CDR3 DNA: TGTGCCACCTGGACAGGGGGCTTACGTAAGCAGTACTTC

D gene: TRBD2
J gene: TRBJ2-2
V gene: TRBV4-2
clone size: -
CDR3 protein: CASSQVAGVQDGELFF
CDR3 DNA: TGTGCCAGCAGCCAAGTTGCGGGAGTACAGGACGGGGAGCTGTTTTTT

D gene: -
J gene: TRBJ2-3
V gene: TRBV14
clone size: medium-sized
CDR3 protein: CASSQEAGTSTDTQYF
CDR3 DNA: TGTGCCAGCAGCCAAGAGGCAGGGACTAGCACAGATACGCAGTATTTT

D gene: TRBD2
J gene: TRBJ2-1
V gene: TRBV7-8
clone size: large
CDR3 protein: CASSGLAGGGNEQFF
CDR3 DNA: TGTGCCAGCAGCGGATTAGCGGGGGGCGGGAATGAGCAGTTCTTC

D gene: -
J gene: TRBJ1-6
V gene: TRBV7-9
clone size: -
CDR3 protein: CASSLMQGDSSPLHF
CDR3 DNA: TGTGCCAGCAGCTTAATGCAAGGCGATAGTTCACCCCTCCACTTT

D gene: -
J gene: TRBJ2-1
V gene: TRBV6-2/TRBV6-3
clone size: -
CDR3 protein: CASSYSKWGNEQFF
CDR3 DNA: TGCGCCAGCAGTTACTCGAAGTGGGGTAATGAGCAGTTCTTC

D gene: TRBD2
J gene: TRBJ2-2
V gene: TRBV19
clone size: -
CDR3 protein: CASSIKEGGTSGFTDTGELFF
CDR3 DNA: TGTGCCAGTAGTATAAAAGAGGGGGGGACTAGCGGGTTCACGGACACCGGGGAGCTGTTTTTT

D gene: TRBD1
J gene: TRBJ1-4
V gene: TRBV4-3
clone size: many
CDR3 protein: CASSQKGQGEKLFF
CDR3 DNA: TGCGCCAGCAGCCAGAAGGGACAGGGGGAAAAACTGTTTTTT

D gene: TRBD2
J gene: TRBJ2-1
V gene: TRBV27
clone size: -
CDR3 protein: CASSSRLAGGYNEQFF
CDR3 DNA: TGTGCCAGCAGCTCCCGACTAGCGGGAGGCTACAATGAGCAGTTCTTC

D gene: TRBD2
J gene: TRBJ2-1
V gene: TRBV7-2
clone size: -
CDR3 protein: CASSLAPGLAGVNEQFF
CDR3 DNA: TGTGCCAGCAGCTTAGCCCCGGGACTAGCGGGAGTCAATGAGCAGTTCTTC

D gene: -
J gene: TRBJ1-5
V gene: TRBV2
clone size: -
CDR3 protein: CASSRGRDSNQPQHF
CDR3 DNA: TGTGCCAGCAGCCGCGGACGGGATAGCAATCAGCCCCAGCATTTT

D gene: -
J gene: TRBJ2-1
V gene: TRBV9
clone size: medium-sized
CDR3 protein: CASSSTGTHYNEQFF
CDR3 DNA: TGTGCCAGCAGCAGCACCGGGACTCACTACAATGAGCAGTTCTTC

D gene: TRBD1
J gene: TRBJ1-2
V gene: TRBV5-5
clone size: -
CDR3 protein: CASSLRWQGAGYTF
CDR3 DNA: TGTGCCAGCAGCTTACGTTGGCAGGGGGCTGGCTACACCTTC

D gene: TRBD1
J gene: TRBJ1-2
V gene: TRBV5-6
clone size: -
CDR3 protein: CASSTGGWGYTF
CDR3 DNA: TGTGCCAGCAGCACAGGGGGCTGGGGCTACACCTTC

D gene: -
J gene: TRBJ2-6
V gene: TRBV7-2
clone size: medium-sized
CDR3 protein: CASSLGLSGANVLTF
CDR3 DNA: TGTGCCAGCAGCTTAGGTTTGTCTGGGGCCAACGTCCTGACTTTC

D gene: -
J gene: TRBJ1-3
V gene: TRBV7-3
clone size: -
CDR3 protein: CASSLEHGNTIYF
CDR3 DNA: TGTGCCAGCAGCTTGGAACACGGAAACACCATATATTTT

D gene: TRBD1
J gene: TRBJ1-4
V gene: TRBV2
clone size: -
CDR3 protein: CASRGGQYLEKLFF
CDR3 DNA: TGTGCCAGCAGGGGGGGACAGTACCTCGAAAAACTGTTTTTT

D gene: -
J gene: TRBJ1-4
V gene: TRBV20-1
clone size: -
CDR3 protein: CSARLYEKLFF
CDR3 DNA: TGCAGTGCTAGGTTGTATGAAAAACTGTTTTTT

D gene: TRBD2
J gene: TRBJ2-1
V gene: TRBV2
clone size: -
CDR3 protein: CASRRTSGKAYNEQFF
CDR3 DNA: TGTGCCAGCAGAAGGACTAGCGGGAAGGCTTACAATGAGCAGTTCTTC

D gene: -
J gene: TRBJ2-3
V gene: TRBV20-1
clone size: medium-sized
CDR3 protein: CSARGPSVSTDTQYF
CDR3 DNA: TGCAGTGCTAGAGGGCCTAGCGTTAGCACAGATACGCAGTATTTT

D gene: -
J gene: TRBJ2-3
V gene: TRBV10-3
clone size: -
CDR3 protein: CAIRSGESDTQYF
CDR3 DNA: TGTGCCATCAGATCGGGAGAATCAGATACGCAGTATTTT

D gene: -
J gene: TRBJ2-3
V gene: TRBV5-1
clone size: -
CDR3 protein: CASSSRHRGTDTQYF
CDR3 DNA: TGCGCCAGCAGTTCAAGACACCGGGGCACAGATACGCAGTATTTT

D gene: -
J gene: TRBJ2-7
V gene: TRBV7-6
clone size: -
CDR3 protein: CASSLGGTEQYF
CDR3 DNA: TGTGCCAGCAGCTTAGGAGGGACCGAGCAGTACTTC

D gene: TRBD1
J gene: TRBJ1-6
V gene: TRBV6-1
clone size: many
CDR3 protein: CASSLPGQGGSPLHF
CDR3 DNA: TGTGCCAGCAGTCTTCCGGGACAGGGGGGTTCACCCCTCCACTTT

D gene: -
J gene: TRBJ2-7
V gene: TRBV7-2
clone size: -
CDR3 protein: CASTPSSYEQYF
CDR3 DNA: TGTGCCAGCACTCCTAGCTCCTACGAGCAGTACTTC

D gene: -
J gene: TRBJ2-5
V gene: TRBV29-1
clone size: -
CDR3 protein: CSVERGAGGETQYF
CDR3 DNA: TGCAGCGTTGAAAGGGGGGCAGGGGGAGAGACCCAGTACTTC

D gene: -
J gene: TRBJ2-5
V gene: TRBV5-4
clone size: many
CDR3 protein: CASSGLEGLQETQYF
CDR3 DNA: TGTGCCAGCAGCGGCCTAGAGGGGCTCCAAGAGACCCAGTACTTC

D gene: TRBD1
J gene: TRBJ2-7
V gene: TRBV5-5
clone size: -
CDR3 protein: CASSVSGTGVEQYF
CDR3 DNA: TGTGCCAGCAGCGTCTCCGGGACAGGGGTTGAGCAGTACTTC